These 6 T cell receptor beta chains share one sample of origin, sequenced in a study of neoadjuvant anti-PD-1 for oral cavity cancer. Produced via immunoSEQ multiplex PCR; TCRdb's table is partial and in-frame only. This table holds some 7,300 clones, about 50% found once. The input for sequencing was tumor tissue, taken before nivolumab (anti-PD-1) treatment. Receptor source: a person aged 35-79 years with oral cavity squamous cell carcinoma.

In regard to this clone: At one end, the junction sequence differs from germline, possibly due to a read error. V and J are TRBV6-5 and TRBJ2-7, with D perhaps matching TRBD1 or TRBD2 (5 bases each). This CDR3 is 11 amino acids long. Germline V gene data show CDR1 as MNHEY and CDR2 as SVGAGI. The chain's CDR3 is CAISESGPQYF. The CDR3 DNA is TGTGCCATCAGTGAGTCGGGGCCGCAGTACTTC.

The rearrangement uses TRBV4-1 and TRBJ1-6; D is ambiguous. The CDR3 has 17 residues. Germline values: CDR1 MGHRA, CDR2 YSYEKL. V lost 0 bases and J lost 0, with 9 bases in between. The CDR3 spells CASSQDTRGSYNSPLHF. CDR3 coding DNA: TGCGCCAGCAGCCAAGATACGCGCGGCTCCTATAATTCACCCCTCCACTTT.

The V gene is TRBV6-1, the J gene TRBJ2-1; TRBD2 is a possible D gene (5 bases). Germline values: CDR1 MNHNS, CDR2 SASEGT. V was clipped by 8 bases and J by 5 bases, with 7 bases between them. The CDR3 contains 11 residues. In nucleotides, the CDR3 is TGTGCCAGCGGGAGAAACAATGAGCAGTTCTTC. It is translated as CASGRNNEQFF.

This clone was detected a few times. V is TRBV11-3 and J is TRBJ2-2, with D possibly being TRBD2 (5 bases). The CDR3 is made up of 14 amino acids. V dropped 5 bases and J dropped 5 bases, with 12 bases sitting between them. CDR1 is SGHNT and CDR2 is YENEEA in the germline V gene. The CDR3 DNA reads as TGTGCCAGCAGCGCGGGTGTTGTTACCGGGGAGCTGTTTTTT. Its translation: CASSAGVVTGELFF.

The CDR3 protein is CAWSVGTGLAGNQPQHF. In nucleotides, the CDR3 is TGTGCCTGGAGTGTCGGGACAGGGCTTGCGGGCAATCAGCCCCAGCATTTT. This chain uses TRBV30 with TRBJ1-5, with 9 bases lining up with TRBD1. Germline trimming cut 0 bases from V and 2 bases from J; bases unmatched to any gene: 8. The V gene's germline CDR1 is GTSNPN and CDR2 SVGIG (reference sequence). This CDR3 has 17 amino acids.

The chain carries TRBV5-4 and TRBJ1-4, with 7 bases identical to TRBD1. Per the germline V gene, CDR1 is SGHNT and CDR2 is YYREEE (reference sequence). This CDR3 spans 14 amino acids. Trimming removed 0 bases from V and 7 bases from J; junction bases left unmatched: 3. CDR3: CASSLDRDSEKLFF. In DNA, the CDR3 is TGTGCCAGCAGCTTGGACCGGGACAGTGAAAAACTGTTTTTT.